The clone carrying this T cell receptor (beta chain) was picked up a small number of times. What it binds is unknown. In building TCR beta libraries, iRepertoire HTBI primers were used together with Arm-PCR of CDR3 regions. MiXCR, run by TCRdb on the multiplex PCR reads, gives a single entry per CDR3 protein. Counted here are 420,000 or so distinct CDR3 sequences, about 17% occurring once; the ten biggest clones make up about 25%. Indicated time point: newly diagnosed GD, antithyroid drugs for less than 3 months. Researchers made the TCR library from RNA that was extracted from PBMCs. Graves' disease diagnoses followed American Thyroid Association guidelines. This sample is part of a study of regulatory T cells in long-lasting Graves disease. Study-level points and caveats: Favored usage of TRBV28, TRBJ1-2 and TRBJ2-5 was recorded in persistent disease.

The CDR3 runs to 14 residues. V was cut by 0 bases and J by 5 bases, with 9 bases left in between. CDR1 is LGHNA and CDR2 is YNFKEQ in the germline V gene. These same records also appear under a second study, on T cells in Graves' hyperthyroidism and ophthalmopathy. That report notes: Onset of ophthalmopathy came a median roughly 6 months after the model predicted it.

The chain recombines TRBV4-2 with TRBJ2-3; D is undetermined. The origin of this receptor is a woman aged 18-30 years with Graves disease. Sequenced here: peripheral blood mononuclear cells (PBMCs), sampled at new diagnosis, from a patient treated with antithyroid drugs. DNA for the CDR3: TGTGCCAGCAGCCAAGATTCAGACGTAGATACGCAGTATTTT. It yields the protein CASSQDSDVDTQYF.